This is a list of T cell receptor beta chains from one sample in a study of blood T cell repertoires in COVID-19. Assay: immunoSEQ multiplex PCR; the TCRdb copy retains only in-frame clones and omits some. The table records over 120,000 clones, approximately 87% of them present only once. Sequencing was done on a sample of PBMCs or T cells enriched from blood (not recorded which). The receptor source for this set is a man aged 60-69 years who had recovered from COVID-19. The CDR3 runs from the conserved cysteine through the conserved F or W. The D gene is left open where the match is weak. Some rows have no size entry. The others give once, few or many, or a class for an expanded clone.

V gene,D gene,J gene,clone size,CDR3 DNA,CDR3 protein
TRBV5-1,NA,TRBJ2-1,NA,TGCGCCAGCAGCACCCACAGGGTTGGGAATGAGCAGTTCTTC,CASSTHRVGNEQFF
TRBV28,TRBD1,TRBJ2-7,few,TGTGCCAGCAGTTTATGGGGGACAGGGAGATACGAGCAGTACTTC,CASSLWGTGRYEQYF
TRBV15,NA,TRBJ2-7,NA,TGTGCCACCAGCGTAAAACGCCAGGACTACGAGCAGTACTTC,CATSVKRQDYEQYF
TRBV9,TRBD2,TRBJ2-7,once,TGTGCCAGCATCCTTCCCGGGGGGAGACAGAAACTCTCCGAGCAGTACTTC,CASILPGGRQKLSEQYF
TRBV15,NA,TRBJ2-3,NA,TGTGCCACCAGCACGAGGTCCACAGATACGCAGTATTTT,CATSTRSTDTQYF
TRBV28,TRBD1,TRBJ1-5,once,TGTGCCAGCAATGCACAGGGGTTGAAGAATCAGCCCCAGCATTTT,CASNAQGLKNQPQHF
TRBV5-4,TRBD1,TRBJ2-7,NA,TGTGCCAGCAGCATGGGACAGGGTATCTCCTACGAGCAGTACTTC,CASSMGQGISYEQYF
TRBV2,TRBD2,TRBJ2-3,once,TGTGCCAGCAGGGGAGCGGGGCGGGGAGATACGCAGTATTTT,CASRGAGRGDTQYF
TRBV7-3,TRBD2,TRBJ2-7,NA,TGTGCCAGCAGCCCCCCCCTCGCTAGCGGGGCTAGCTCCTACGAGCAGTACTTC,CASSPPLASGASSYEQYF
TRBV18,TRBD1,TRBJ1-1,NA,TGTGCCAGCTCACCAAAACAGGGGGACTCGAACACTGAAGCTTTCTTT,CASSPKQGDSNTEAFF
TRBV3-1/TRBV3-2,TRBD2,TRBJ2-3,NA,TGTGCCAGCAGCCAAACTAGCGGGAGGGCCCTTGGTACGCAGTATTTT,CASSQTSGRALGTQYF
TRBV6-1,NA,TRBJ1-6,NA,TGTGCCAGCAGTGACAGGCGTAATTCACCCCTCCACTTT,CASSDRRNSPLHF
TRBV5-5,NA,TRBJ1-6,NA,TGTGCCAGCAGCCTAGGGGGTAATAGTTCACCCCTCCACTTT,CASSLGGNSSPLHF
TRBV15,NA,TRBJ1-2,NA,TGTGCCACCAGCAGCTGGGCAGGGTCTAACTATGGCTACACCTTC,CATSSWAGSNYGYTF
TRBV28,NA,TRBJ1-1,NA,TGTGCCAGCAGTCGGATGGGGGGGTGGAACACTGAAGCTTTCTTT,CASSRMGGWNTEAFF
TRBV12-5,NA,TRBJ2-7,NA,TGTGCTAGTGGGTCGGGAGACCTCAACGAGCAGTACTTC,CASGSGDLNEQYF
TRBV6-9,NA,TRBJ1-5,NA,TGTGCCAGCCCAACCCCCAGGGTGCTTCAGCCCCAGCATTTT,CASPTPRVLQPQHF
TRBV5-4,TRBD1,TRBJ2-7,NA,TGTGCCAGCAGCAGCCGGGACAGGGGGAACTACGAGCAGTACTTC,CASSSRDRGNYEQYF
TRBV6-5,TRBD1,TRBJ2-7,NA,TGTGCCAGCAGGGGAGGGACAGGGTCCTACGAGCAGTACTTC,CASRGGTGSYEQYF
TRBV20-1,TRBD1,TRBJ2-1,NA,TGCAGTGCTAGTAAGGGACAGTTACTGAATGAGCAGTTCTTC,CSASKGQLLNEQFF
TRBV29-1,NA,TRBJ2-1,NA,TGCAGCGTTGGGCAGGTTGATGAGCAGTTCTTC,CSVGQVDEQFF
TRBV5-1,NA,TRBJ2-1,NA,TGCGCCAGCAGCCCGGACGGGGGGCTATACTACAATGAGCAGTTCTTC,CASSPDGGLYYNEQFF
TRBV6-5,NA,TRBJ2-1,NA,TGTGCCAGCCAGGCAGCCATACCCTTCAATGAGCAGTTCTTC,CASQAAIPFNEQFF
TRBV28,TRBD1,TRBJ2-7,NA,TGTGCCAGCAGTTTAAGGGACAGCGCCTACGAGCAGTACTTC,CASSLRDSAYEQYF
TRBV7-8,TRBD2,TRBJ2-7,NA,TGTGCCAGCAGCTCCCTCGCGGGGGGCGAGCAGTACTTC,CASSSLAGGEQYF
TRBV6-5,TRBD1,TRBJ2-7,NA,TGTGCCAGCACTCGGCAGGGGGCACCCTACGAGCAGTACTTC,CASTRQGAPYEQYF
TRBV9,TRBD2,TRBJ2-3,NA,TGTGCCAGCAGCGTGGCCGGGGGGGGAAGCACAGATACGCAGTATTTT,CASSVAGGGSTDTQYF
TRBV6-5,TRBD1,TRBJ1-1,NA,TGTGCCAGCAGTTACAGGACAGGGTCTTCTGAAGCTTTCTTT,CASSYRTGSSEAFF
TRBV28,TRBD2,TRBJ2-2,NA,TGTGCCAGCAGTCCTCGCCCGGGACTAGCGGGAGGGGAGCTGTTTTTT,CASSPRPGLAGGELFF
TRBV2,TRBD2,TRBJ2-2,once,TGTGCCAGCAGTGGTGGCGGGAGTGACACCGGGGAGCTGTTTTTT,CASSGGGSDTGELFF
TRBV4-1,NA,TRBJ1-6,NA,TGCGCCAGCAGCCAAACGACTTCGGGGAGAAATTCACCCCTCCACTTT,CASSQTTSGRNSPLHF
TRBV28,NA,TRBJ1-6,NA,TGTGCCACCTCGGGGGGGTCCCCTAGGTCACCCCTCCACTTT,CATSGGSPRSPLHF
TRBV18,NA,TRBJ2-2,NA,TGTGCCAGCTCACCGCCCGGGACAATGAACACCGGGGAGCTGTTTTTT,CASSPPGTMNTGELFF
TRBV20-1,TRBD1,TRBJ1-6,NA,TGCAGTGCTATTGAGACAGGGGTGGGAAATTCACCCCTCCACTTT,CSAIETGVGNSPLHF
TRBV24-1,TRBD2,TRBJ2-5,NA,TGTGCCACCAGTGATTGGGATAGCGGGAGCGAGACCCAGTACTTC,CATSDWDSGSETQYF
TRBV5-4,TRBD1,TRBJ2-3,NA,TGTGCCAGCAGCTCCGGACAGGGGTCAGATACGCAGTATTTT,CASSSGQGSDTQYF
TRBV10-1,TRBD1,TRBJ1-5,NA,TGCGCCACCCGTACAGGGGGCTTGATTCAGCCCCAGCATTTT,CATRTGGLIQPQHF
TRBV12-3/TRBV12-4,TRBD2,TRBJ2-7,NA,TGTGCCACCGGCCGGGAGGGGAGGGGGGAGCAGTACTTC,CATGREGRGEQYF
TRBV7-9,NA,TRBJ2-7,NA,TGTGCCAGCAGCCTAAGCTCCTACGAGCAGTACTTC,CASSLSSYEQYF
TRBV30,TRBD1,TRBJ2-7,NA,TGTGCCTGGTTTGCCGGACAGGGGAGCCCTCAGTACTTC,CAWFAGQGSPQYF
TRBV29-1,TRBD2,TRBJ2-1,NA,TGCAGCGGTGACTCCGGGACTAGCGGGGGCAATGAGCAGTTCTTC,CSGDSGTSGGNEQFF
TRBV27,TRBD2,TRBJ2-3,NA,TGTGCCAGCAGGCTAGCGGCAATCACAGATACGCAGTATTTT,CASRLAAITDTQYF
TRBV5-1,NA,TRBJ1-2,NA,TGCGCCAGCAGCACGACAAACAACTATGGCTACACCTTC,CASSTTNNYGYTF
TRBV7-7,NA,TRBJ2-1,once,TGTGCTAGCAGCTTAGAGCGAACCCTCTACAATGAGCAGTTCTTC,CASSLERTLYNEQFF
TRBV5-6,NA,TRBJ2-2,few,TGTGCCAGCCAGCCGACGGGGGTGATTACCGGGGAGCTGTTTTTT,CASQPTGVITGELFF